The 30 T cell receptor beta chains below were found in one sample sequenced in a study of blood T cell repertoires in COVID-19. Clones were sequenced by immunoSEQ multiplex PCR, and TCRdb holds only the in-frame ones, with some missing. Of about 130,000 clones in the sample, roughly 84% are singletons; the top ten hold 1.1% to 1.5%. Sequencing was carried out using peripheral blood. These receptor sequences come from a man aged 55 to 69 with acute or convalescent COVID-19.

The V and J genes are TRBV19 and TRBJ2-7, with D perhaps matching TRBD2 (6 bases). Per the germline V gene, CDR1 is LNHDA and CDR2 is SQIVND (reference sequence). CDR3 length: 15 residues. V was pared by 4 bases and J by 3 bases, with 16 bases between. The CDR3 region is CASSSQEGSGYEQYF. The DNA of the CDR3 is TGTGCCAGTAGTAGCCAGGAGGGGTCGGGCTACGAGCAGTACTTC.

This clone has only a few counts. The CDR3 protein is CAISVGPNEKLFF. The CDR3, as DNA: TGTGCCATCAGTGTGGGGCCTAATGAAAAACTGTTTTTT. The chain recombines TRBV10-3 with TRBJ1-4, with TRBD1 as a possible D gene (5 bases). The germline gives CDR1 ENHRY, CDR2 SYGVKD. The CDR3 totals 13 residues. Trimming took off 4 bases at V and 3 bases at J, with 6 bases between the two ends.

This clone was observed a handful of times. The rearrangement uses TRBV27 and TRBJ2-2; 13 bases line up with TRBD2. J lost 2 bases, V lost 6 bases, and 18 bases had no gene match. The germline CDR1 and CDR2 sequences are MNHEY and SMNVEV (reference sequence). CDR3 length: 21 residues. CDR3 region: CASSPSEVGTSGNTNTGELFF. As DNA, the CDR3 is TGTGCCAGCAGCCCGAGCGAGGTGGGGACTAGCGGGAACACTAACACCGGGGAGCTGTTTTTT.

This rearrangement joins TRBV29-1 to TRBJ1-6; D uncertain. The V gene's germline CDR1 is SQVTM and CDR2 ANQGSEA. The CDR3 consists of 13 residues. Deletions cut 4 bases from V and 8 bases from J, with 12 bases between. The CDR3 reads CSVAVEEDSPLHF. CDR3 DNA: TGCAGCGTTGCAGTAGAGGAAGATTCACCCCTCCACTTT.

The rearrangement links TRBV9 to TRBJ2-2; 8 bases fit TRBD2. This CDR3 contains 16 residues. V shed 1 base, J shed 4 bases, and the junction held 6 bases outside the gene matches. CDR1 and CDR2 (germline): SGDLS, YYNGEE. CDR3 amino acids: CASSVFPGGATGELFF. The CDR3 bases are TGTGCCAGCAGCGTATTTCCGGGAGGGGCCACCGGGGAGCTGTTTTTT.

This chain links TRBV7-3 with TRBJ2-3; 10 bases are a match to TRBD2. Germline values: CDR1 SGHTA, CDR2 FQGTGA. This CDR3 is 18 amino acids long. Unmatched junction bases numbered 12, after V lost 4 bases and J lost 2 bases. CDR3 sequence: CASSSDVLAGAHTDTQYF. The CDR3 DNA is TGTGCCAGCAGCTCCGATGTCCTAGCGGGGGCCCACACAGATACGCAGTATTTT.

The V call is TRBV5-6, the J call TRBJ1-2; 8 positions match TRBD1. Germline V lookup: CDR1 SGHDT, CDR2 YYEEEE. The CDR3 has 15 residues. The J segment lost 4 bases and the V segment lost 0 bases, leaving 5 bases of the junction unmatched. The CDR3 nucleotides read TGTGCCAGCAGCTTGGGGACAGGGCTATTCTATGGCTACACCTTC. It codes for CASSLGTGLFYGYTF.

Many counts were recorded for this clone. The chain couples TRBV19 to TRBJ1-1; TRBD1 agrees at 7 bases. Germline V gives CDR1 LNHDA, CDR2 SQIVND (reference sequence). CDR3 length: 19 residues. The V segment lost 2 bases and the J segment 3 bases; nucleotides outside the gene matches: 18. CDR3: CASSITWDSSSFRDTEAFF. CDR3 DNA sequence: TGTGCCAGTAGTATAACTTGGGACAGCAGTTCATTCCGGGACACTGAAGCTTTCTTT.

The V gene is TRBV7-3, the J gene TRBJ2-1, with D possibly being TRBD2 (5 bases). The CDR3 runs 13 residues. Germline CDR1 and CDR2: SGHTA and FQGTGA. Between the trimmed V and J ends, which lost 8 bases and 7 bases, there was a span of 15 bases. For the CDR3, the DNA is TGTGCCAGCGGACGGGGATCGGGGAATGAGCAGTTCTTC. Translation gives CASGRGSGNEQFF.

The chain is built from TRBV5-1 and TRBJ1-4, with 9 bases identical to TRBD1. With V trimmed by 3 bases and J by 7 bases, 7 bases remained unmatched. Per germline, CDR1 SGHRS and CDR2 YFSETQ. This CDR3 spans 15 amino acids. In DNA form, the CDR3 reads TGCGCCAGCAGCTGGGGACAGGGTTTGAGTGAAAAACTGTTTTTT. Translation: CASSWGQGLSEKLFF.

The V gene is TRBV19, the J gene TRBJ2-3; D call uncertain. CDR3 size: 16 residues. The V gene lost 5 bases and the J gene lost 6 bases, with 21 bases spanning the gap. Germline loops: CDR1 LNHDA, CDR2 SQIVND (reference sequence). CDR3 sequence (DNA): TGTGCCAGTAGTCCGAAAAGGCGTTGGAGCGATGATACGCAGTATTTT. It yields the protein CASSPKRRWSDDTQYF. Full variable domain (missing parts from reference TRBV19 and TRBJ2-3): DGGITQSPKYLFRKEGQNVTLSCEQNLNHDAMYWYRQDPGQGLRLIYYSQIVNDFQKGDIAEGYSVSREKKESFPLTVTSAQKNPTAFYLCASSPKRRWSDDTQYFGPGTRLTVL.

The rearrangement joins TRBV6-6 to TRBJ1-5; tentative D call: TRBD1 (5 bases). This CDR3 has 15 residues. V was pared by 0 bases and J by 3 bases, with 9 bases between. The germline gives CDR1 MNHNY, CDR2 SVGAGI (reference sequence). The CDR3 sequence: CASSYSTAPNQPQHF. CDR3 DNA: TGTGCCAGCAGTTACTCGACAGCACCCAATCAGCCCCAGCATTTT.

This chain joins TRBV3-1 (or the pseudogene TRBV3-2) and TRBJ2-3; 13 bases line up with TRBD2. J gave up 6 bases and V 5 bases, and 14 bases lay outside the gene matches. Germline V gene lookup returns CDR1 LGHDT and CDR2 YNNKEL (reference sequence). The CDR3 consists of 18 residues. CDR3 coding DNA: TGTGCCAGCAGCTCGAGACTAGCGGGAGGCCGGGAGGGTGATACGCAGTATTTT. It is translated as CASSSRLAGGREGDTQYF.

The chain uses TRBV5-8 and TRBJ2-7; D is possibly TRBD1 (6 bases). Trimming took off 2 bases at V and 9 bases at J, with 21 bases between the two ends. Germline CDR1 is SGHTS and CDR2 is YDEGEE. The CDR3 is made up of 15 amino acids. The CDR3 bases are TGTGCCAGCAGCTTCCTGCTCCCGACAGGTTTGGGGCAGTACTTC. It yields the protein CASSFLLPTGLGQYF.

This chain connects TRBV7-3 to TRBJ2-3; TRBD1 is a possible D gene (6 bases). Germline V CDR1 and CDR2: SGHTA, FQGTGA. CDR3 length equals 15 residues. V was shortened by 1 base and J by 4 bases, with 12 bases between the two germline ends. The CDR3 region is CASSLNPTGADTQYF. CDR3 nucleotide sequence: TGTGCCAGCAGCTTAAATCCGACAGGCGCAGATACGCAGTATTTT.

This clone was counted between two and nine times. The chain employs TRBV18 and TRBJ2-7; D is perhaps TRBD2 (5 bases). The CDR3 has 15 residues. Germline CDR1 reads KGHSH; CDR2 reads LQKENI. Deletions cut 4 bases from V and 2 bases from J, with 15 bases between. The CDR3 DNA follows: TGTGCCAGCTCACTCCAGAACGACGGGACCTACGAGCAGTACTTC. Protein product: CASSLQNDGTYEQYF. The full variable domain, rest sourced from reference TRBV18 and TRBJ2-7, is NAGVMQNPRHLVRRRGQEARLRCSPMKGHSHVYWYRQLPEEGLKFMVYLQKENIIDESGMPKERFSAEFPKEGPSILRIQQVVRGDSAAYFCASSLQNDGTYEQYFGPGTRLTVT.

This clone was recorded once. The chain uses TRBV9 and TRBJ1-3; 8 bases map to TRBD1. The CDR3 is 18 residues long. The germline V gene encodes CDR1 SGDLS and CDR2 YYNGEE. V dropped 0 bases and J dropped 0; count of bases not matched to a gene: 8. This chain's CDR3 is CASSVGLGQAFSGNTIYF. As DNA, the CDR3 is TGTGCCAGCAGCGTAGGATTGGGACAGGCGTTCTCTGGAAACACCATATATTTT.

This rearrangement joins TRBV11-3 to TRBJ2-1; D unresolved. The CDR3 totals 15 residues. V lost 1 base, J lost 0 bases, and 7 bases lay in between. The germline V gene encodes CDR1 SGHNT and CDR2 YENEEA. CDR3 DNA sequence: TGTGCCAGCAGCTTAGCGCATAGCTCCTACAATGAGCAGTTCTTC. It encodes CASSLAHSSYNEQFF.

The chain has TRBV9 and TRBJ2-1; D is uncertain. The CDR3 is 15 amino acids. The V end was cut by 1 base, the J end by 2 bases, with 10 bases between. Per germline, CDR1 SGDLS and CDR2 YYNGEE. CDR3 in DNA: TGTGCCAGCAGCGTACGGCAGGCGACCTACAATGAGCAGTTCTTC. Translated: CASSVRQATYNEQFF.

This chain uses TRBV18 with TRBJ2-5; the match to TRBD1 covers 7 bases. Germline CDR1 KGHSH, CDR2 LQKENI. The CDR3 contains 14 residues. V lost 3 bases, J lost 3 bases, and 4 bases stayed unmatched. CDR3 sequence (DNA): TGTGCCAGCTCACCGGCGACAGGGAAAGAGACCCAGTACTTC. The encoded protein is CASSPATGKETQYF.

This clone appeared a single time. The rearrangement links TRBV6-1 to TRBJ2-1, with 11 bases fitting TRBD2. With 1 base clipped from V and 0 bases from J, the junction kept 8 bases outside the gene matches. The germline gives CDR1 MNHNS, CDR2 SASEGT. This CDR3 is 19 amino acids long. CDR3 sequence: CASSEVVGGLAGSYNEQFF. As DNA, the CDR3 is TGTGCCAGCAGTGAAGTTGTGGGTGGACTAGCGGGCTCCTACAATGAGCAGTTCTTC.

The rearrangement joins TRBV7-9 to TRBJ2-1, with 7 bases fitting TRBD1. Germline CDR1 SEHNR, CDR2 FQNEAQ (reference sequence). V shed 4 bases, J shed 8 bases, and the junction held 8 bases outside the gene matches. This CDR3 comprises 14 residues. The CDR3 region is CASSSRTGRYEQFF. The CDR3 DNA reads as TGTGCCAGCAGCTCCCGGACAGGAAGATATGAGCAGTTCTTC.

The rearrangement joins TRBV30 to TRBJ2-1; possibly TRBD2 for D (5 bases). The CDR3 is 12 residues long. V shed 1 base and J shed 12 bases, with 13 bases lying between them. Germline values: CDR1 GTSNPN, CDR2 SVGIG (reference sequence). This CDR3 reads CAWSGLTGGQFF. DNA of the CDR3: TGTGCCTGGAGTGGACTAACGGGCGGGCAGTTCTTC.

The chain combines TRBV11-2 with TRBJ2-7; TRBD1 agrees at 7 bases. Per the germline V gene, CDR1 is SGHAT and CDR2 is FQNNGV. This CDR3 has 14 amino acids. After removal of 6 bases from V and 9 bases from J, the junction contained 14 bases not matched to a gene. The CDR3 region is CASRLYDRAAGQYF. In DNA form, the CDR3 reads TGTGCCAGCAGACTGTATGACAGGGCGGCCGGGCAGTACTTC.

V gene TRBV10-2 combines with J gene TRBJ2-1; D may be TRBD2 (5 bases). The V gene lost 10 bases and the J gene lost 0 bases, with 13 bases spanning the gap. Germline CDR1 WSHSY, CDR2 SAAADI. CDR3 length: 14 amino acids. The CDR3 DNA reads TGCGCCACCAGAACGGGGAGCTCCTACAATGAGCAGTTCTTC. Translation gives CATRTGSSYNEQFF.

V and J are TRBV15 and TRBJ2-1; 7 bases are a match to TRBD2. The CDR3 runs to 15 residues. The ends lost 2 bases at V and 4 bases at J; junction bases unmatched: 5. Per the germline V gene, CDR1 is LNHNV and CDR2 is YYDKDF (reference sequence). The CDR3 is CATSRLGGSYNEQFF. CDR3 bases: TGTGCCACCAGCAGATTAGGCGGGAGTTACAATGAGCAGTTCTTC. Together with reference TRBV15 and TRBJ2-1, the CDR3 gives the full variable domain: DAMVIQNPRYQVTQFGKPVTLSCSQTLNHNVMYWYQQKSSQAPKLLFHYYDKDFNNEADTPDNFQSRRPNTSFCFLDIRSPGLGDTAMYLCATSRLGGSYNEQFFGPGTRLTVL.

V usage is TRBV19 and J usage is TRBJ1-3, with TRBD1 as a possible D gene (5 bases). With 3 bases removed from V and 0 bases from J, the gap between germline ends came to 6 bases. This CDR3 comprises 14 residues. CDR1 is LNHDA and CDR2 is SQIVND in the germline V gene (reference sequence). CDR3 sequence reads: CASSMDISGNTIYF. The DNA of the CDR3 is TGTGCCAGTAGTATGGACATCTCTGGAAACACCATATATTTT.

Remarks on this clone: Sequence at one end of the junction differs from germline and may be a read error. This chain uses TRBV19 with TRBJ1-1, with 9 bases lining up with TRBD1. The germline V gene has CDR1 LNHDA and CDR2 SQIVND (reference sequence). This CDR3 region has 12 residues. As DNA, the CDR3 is TGTGCCAGTGGGACAGGGAACGCTGAAGCTTTCTTT. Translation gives CASGTGNAEAFF. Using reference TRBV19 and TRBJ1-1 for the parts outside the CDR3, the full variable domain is DGGITQSPKYLFRKEGQNVTLSCEQNLNHDAMYWYRQDPGQGLRLIYYSQIVNDFQKGDIAEGYSVSREKKESFPLTVTSAQKNPTAFYLCASGTGNAEAFFGQGTRLTVV.

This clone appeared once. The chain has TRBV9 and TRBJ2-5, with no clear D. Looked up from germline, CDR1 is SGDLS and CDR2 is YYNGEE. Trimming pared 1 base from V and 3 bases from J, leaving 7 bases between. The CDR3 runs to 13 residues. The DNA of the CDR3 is TGTGCCAGCAGCGTATCCCCTAAAGAGACCCAGTACTTC. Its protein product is CASSVSPKETQYF.

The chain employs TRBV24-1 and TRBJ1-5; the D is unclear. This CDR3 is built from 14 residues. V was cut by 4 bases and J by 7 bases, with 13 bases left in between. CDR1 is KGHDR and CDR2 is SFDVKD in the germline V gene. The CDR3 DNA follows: TGTGCCACCAGTGACCGATACGCCCGGCAGCCCCAGCATTTT. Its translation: CATSDRYARQPQHF.